This entry features one T cell receptor beta chain sequence. Its cognate antigen is unknown. Here immunoSEQ multiplex PCR was the method, and the copy in TCRdb shows in-frame clones only, minus some. The sample carries around 83,000 clones, approximately 86% recorded once. The data derive from a study of T cells in localized non-small cell lung cancer. The trim removed 7 bases at V and 5 bases at J, leaving 11 bases unmatched. The CDR3 contains 16 residues. The germline gives CDR1 SNHLY, CDR2 FYNNEI. Findings and caveats of the study: There were a median around 60 of the top 100 tumor clones appearing in adjacent lung.

This specimen consisted of peripheral blood, obtained before any cancer treatment. The rearrangement uses TRBV2 and TRBJ2-1; 10 nucleotides align to TRBD1. The receptor's source is a man aged 40-75 years with stage I squamous cell lung carcinoma. DNA of the CDR3: TGTGCCAGCATTACAAGACTGGGACAGGGGAACAATGAGCAGTTCTTC. Encoded protein: CASITRLGQGNNEQFF. Looking up the rest from reference TRBV2 and TRBJ2-1 gives the full variable domain: EPEVTQTPSHQVTQMGQEVILRCVPISNHLYFYWYRQILGQKVEFLVSFYNNEISEKSEIFDDQFSVERPDGSNFTLKIRSTKLEDSAMYFCASITRLGQGNNEQFFGPGTRLTVL.